This T cell receptor beta chain was obtained from a study of PD-1 blockade in classical Hodgkin lymphoma (TCRdb year 2020). With regard to the full study: Nivolumab dosing was 3 mg/kg intravenously every 2 weeks, continuing until either disease progression or unacceptable toxicity. To define a peripheral blood immune signature of response to PD-1 blockade in classical Hodgkin lymphoma, the study combined TCR beta sequencing with CyTOF.

The Qiagen DNeasy kit was used to extract genomic DNA from unsorted PBMCs and from the negatively selected CD4+ and CD8+ fractions. Using primers that anneal to V and J segments, immunoSEQ multiplex PCR amplified the TCR beta CDR3 regions. Amplification bias was minimized using a synthetic immune receptor repertoire, and residual bias was removed computationally after sequencing. From the authors' description of their analysis: Custom Python scripts were used to quantify repertoire diversity as the Shannon entropy index. Unsorted, CD4+ and CD8+ repertoires were analyzed separately, except for combined analyses in which CD4+ and CD8+ sequences were merged in silico. Clonal expansion was defined as at least a 2-fold frequency increase after treatment relative to C1D1, with a pseudocount of 0.5 for undetected baseline clones. Clones with 0 or 1 copy at C1D1 were defined as singleton clones, while clones with 2 or more copies were defined as non-singleton clones. By matching protein sequences in sorted samples from the same patient, clones expanded in unsorted samples were annotated as CD4+, CD8+ or unknown. Diversity changes from C1D1 to C4D1 were tested in paired samples using Wilcoxon tests. TCRdb took this table from immuneACCESS and kept in-frame rearrangements with V and J called. Such tables lack part of the clones; where checked against another copy, unresolved V genes explain under half of the gap, and the rest is unexplained. D and trimming come from the DNA, and the V and J calls and clone size come from that table. The sample has 25,000 to 35,000 clones on record, 70% to 90% of them singletons. About a fifth of the sample is held by the ten biggest clonotypes.

Per the publication, the time point label means: cycle 2 day 1 (C2D1) of nivolumab. All trial patients had relapsed after autologous stem cell transplantation, with cohorts A, B and C differing in prior brentuximab vedotin exposure. A total of over 50 patients with relapsed/refractory classical Hodgkin lymphoma made up the trial cohort, and each patient's best overall response was complete response, partial response or progressive disease. In the multi-cohort phase II CheckMate 205 trial, trial patients received single-agent nivolumab. Best overall response was determined by an independent review committee according to the 2007 International Working Group response criteria. PBMCs from the trial were collected at three points: immediately before nivolumab initiation (C1D1), and during therapy at cycle 2 day 1 and cycle 4 day 1. Peripheral blood was collected in 8 mL Vacutainer Cell Preparation Tubes, from which PBMCs were isolated by centrifugation and then cryopreserved.

General conclusions and limits of the study: Baseline TCR diversity was reported to be lower in newly diagnosed patients than in healthy donors and to be lower still in relapsed/refractory patients. By C4D1, a significant rise was seen in CD4+ TCR diversity but not in CD8+ TCR diversity (p=0.0027 vs p=0.16), and the rise was most apparent among complete responders (p=0.02). Patients starting nivolumab less than 1 year after ASCT had lower diversity and were excluded from later analyses to avoid confounding by immune reconstitution. Trial patients achieving complete response had baseline diversity similar to newly diagnosed patients, whereas partial responders and progressors had significantly lower diversity. Only a single clinical trial cohort was studied, and what caused the repertoire differences, possibly disease activity or prior therapy, remained undefined.

With respect to this clone: Its antigen remains undetermined. No base quality values were provided; no much bigger clone lies one nucleotide off.

The sequencing used peripheral blood mononuclear cells (PBMCs), collected before the second cycle of nivolumab. The sequence was obtained from a human donor with classical Hodgkin lymphoma.

The DNA sequence is as follows: TGTGCCAGCAGTCCCTCCGAGGGGGCCCTAGTCTATGGCTACACCTTC. This is translated as CASSPSEGALVYGYTF. The chain is made from TRBV28 and TRBJ1-2, with TRBD1 identical over 7 junction bases. Ends trimmed: V by 5 bases, J by 4 bases; bases unmatched to a gene: 13. Based on the germline V gene, the CDR1 and CDR2 sequences are MDHEN and SYDVKM. The CDR3, cysteine through phenylalanine, is 16 amino acids long. Left in the record is the CDR3 DNA by itself, 48 bases read in frame from the first base.